This T cell receptor beta chain was sequenced during a study of T cells expressing NK-cell markers. TCRdb re-called the 5' RACE reads and shows each CDR3 protein once, DNA omitted. This sample's table has 500,000 or so distinct CDR3 sequences. The CDR3 totals 13 residues. Germline CDR1 reads SGHRS; CDR2 reads YFSETQ. The TCR comes from a man in his late teens or twenties in good health. Material: blood T cells: a sorted CD56 or NKG2C T cell subset, CD4+ or CD8+ T cells, or bulk PBMC T cells (not recorded which). The chain has TRBV5-1 and TRBJ1-2; the D call of TRBD1 rests on TCRdb alone, since no DNA is present to check it. Here the CDR3 reads CASSLAGRGGYTF.